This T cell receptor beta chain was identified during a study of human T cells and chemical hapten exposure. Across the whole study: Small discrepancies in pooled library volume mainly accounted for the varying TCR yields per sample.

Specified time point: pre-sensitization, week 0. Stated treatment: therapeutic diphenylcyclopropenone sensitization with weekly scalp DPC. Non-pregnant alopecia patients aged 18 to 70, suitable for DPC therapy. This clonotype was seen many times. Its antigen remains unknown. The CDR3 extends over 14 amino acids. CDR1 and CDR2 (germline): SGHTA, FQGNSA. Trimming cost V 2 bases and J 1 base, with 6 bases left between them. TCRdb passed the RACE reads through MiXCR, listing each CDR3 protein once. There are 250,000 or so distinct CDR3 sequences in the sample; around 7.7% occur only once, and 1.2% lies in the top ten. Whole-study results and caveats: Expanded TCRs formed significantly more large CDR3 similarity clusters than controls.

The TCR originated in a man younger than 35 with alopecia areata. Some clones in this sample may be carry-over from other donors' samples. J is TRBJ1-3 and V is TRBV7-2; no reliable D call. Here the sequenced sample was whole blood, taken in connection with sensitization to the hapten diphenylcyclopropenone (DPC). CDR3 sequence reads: CASSLWGSGNTIYF. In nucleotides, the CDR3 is TGTGCCAGCAGCTTATGGGGATCTGGAAACACCATATATTTT.